A single sample is the source of the 25 T cell receptor beta chains below, sequenced in a study of blood T cell repertoires in COVID-19. Sequencing used immunoSEQ multiplex PCR; TCRdb keeps in-frame clones, though not all of them. The top ten clones hold approximately 7% of a sample with around 250,000 clones, around 87% of them seen once. The sequenced material came from peripheral blood. The source is a woman between 65 and 79 years old with active or convalescent COVID-19.

The chain joins TRBV27 to TRBJ1-4, with D possibly matching TRBD1 (5 bases). V was pared by 4 bases and J by 10 bases, with 13 bases between. Germline V gene data show CDR1 as MNHEY and CDR2 as SMNVEV (reference sequence). There are 13 residues in the CDR3. In DNA, the CDR3 is TGTGCCAGCAGTTCGGACCGGAGGGGAAAACTGTTTTTT. Its protein is CASSSDRRGKLFF.

The V gene is TRBV6-5, the J gene TRBJ2-1, with 9 nucleotides matching TRBD2. The CDR3 extends over 15 amino acids. Germline V CDR1 and CDR2: MNHEY, SVGAGI. V shed 6 bases and J 4 bases; nucleotides not matched to a gene: 7. CDR3 nucleotides: TGTGCCAGCAGAAAAAGCGGGGGGCTTTACAATGAGCAGTTCTTC. It translates to CASRKSGGLYNEQFF.

The chain links TRBV24-1 to TRBJ2-2, with D tentatively TRBD1 (5 bases). Germline CDR1 is KGHDR and CDR2 is SFDVKD. The CDR3 is 13 residues long. The germline V and J ends were trimmed by 11 bases and 1 base, with 10 bases remaining between them. Here the CDR3 reads CAIRTGNTGELFF. CDR3 coding DNA: TGTGCCATCCGAACAGGGAACACCGGGGAGCTGTTTTTT.

The chain joins TRBV6-1 to TRBJ1-1; 7 nucleotides agree with TRBD1. With 3 bases clipped from V and 5 bases from J, the junction kept 9 bases outside the gene matches. The germline V gene has CDR1 MNHNS and CDR2 SASEGT. This CDR3 comprises 15 residues. CDR3 in DNA: TGTGCCAGCAGTGAGACCAGGGGGAGTGGGACTGAAGCTTTCTTT. Translating gives CASSETRGSGTEAFF.

This chain uses TRBV19 with TRBJ2-3; maybe TRBD2 (5 bases). This CDR3 comprises 13 residues. In germline, CDR1 is LNHDA, CDR2 SQIVND (reference sequence). Trimming took 3 bases from V and 4 from J, leaving 8 bases between them. Here the CDR3 DNA reads TGTGCCAGTAGTATGGAGGCGGCAGATACGCAGTATTTT. Protein sequence: CASSMEAADTQYF.

V is TRBV5-1 and J is TRBJ2-3, with 9 bases identical to TRBD1. V lost 5 bases to trimming and J lost 5 bases; unmatched junction nucleotides: 6. The CDR3 runs to 14 residues. CDR1 is SGHRS, CDR2 YFSETQ, per germline. This CDR3 is CASSSQGAGDTQYF. CDR3 nucleotides: TGCGCCAGCAGTTCACAGGGGGCGGGAGATACGCAGTATTTT.

V gene TRBV19 combines with J gene TRBJ1-3; D may be TRBD1 (5 bases). Germline CDR1 and CDR2: LNHDA and SQIVND (reference sequence). The CDR3 extends over 14 amino acids. Trimming left V 8 bases short and J 0 bases short, with 11 bases between. CDR3 region: CASSETVSGNTIYF. The CDR3 bases are TGTGCCAGTTCCGAGACAGTCTCTGGAAACACCATATATTTT. The variable domain in full, completed from reference TRBV19 and TRBJ1-3, reads DGGITQSPKYLFRKEGQNVTLSCEQNLNHDAMYWYRQDPGQGLRLIYYSQIVNDFQKGDIAEGYSVSREKKESFPLTVTSAQKNPTAFYLCASSETVSGNTIYFGEGSWLTVV.

The rearrangement uses TRBV6-6 and TRBJ1-5, with D perhaps TRBD1 (5 bases). The CDR3 is 14 amino acids. V gave up 2 bases and J gave up 6 bases, with 11 bases separating them. The V gene's germline CDR1 is MNHNY and CDR2 SVGAGI (reference sequence). The CDR3 sequence is CASSYARVGQPQHF. Here the CDR3 DNA reads TGTGCCAGCAGTTACGCCAGGGTCGGTCAGCCCCAGCATTTT.

The chain uses TRBV6-5 and TRBJ2-3, with TRBD2 matching 9 bases. Germline CDR1 and CDR2: MNHEY and SVGAGI. The CDR3 covers 15 residues. V trimming: 5 bases; J trimming: 6 bases; junction bases outside the gene matches: 9. The chain's CDR3 is CASSLGGGAGDTQYF. The CDR3 DNA reads as TGTGCCAGCAGTCTCGGCGGGGGGGCTGGTGATACGCAGTATTTT.

V and J are TRBV12-3 or TRBV12-4 and TRBJ2-3, with no clear D. This CDR3 has 11 residues. Deletions cut 4 bases from V and 10 bases from J, with 9 bases between. This CDR3 is CASSSVPPQYF. In DNA, the CDR3 is TGTGCCAGCAGTTCCGTTCCCCCGCAGTATTTT.

This chain uses TRBV11-2 with TRBJ2-5, with 10 bases identical to TRBD1. The CDR3 length is 17 residues. From germline, CDR1 is SGHAT and CDR2 FQNNGV. The V and J ends lost 1 base and 2 bases, in that order; junction bases with no gene match: 7. CDR3 DNA: TGTGCCAGCAGCTTAGGGTTTTGGGGACAGGGGCAAGAGACCCAGTACTTC. Its translation is CASSLGFWGQGQETQYF.

This clone was found a few times. The chain carries TRBV11-1 and TRBJ2-5; 10 positions agree with TRBD1. This CDR3 is 15 amino acids long. The germline V gene has CDR1 SGHAT and CDR2 FQDESV (reference sequence). J gave up 4 bases and V 4 bases, and 6 bases lay outside the gene matches. The CDR3 region has the DNA TGTGCCAGCAGCTCCGGACAGGGGGAAGTAGAGACCCAGTACTTC. Translation: CASSSGQGEVETQYF.

The V and J genes are TRBV6-6 and TRBJ1-5; D may be TRBD1 (6 bases). The germline V gene encodes CDR1 MNHNY and CDR2 SVGAGI (reference sequence). V was cut by 7 bases and J by 2 bases, with 12 bases left in between. The CDR3 has 14 residues. CDR3 in amino acids: CASTTGSGNQPQHF. The CDR3 DNA is TGTGCCAGCACTACAGGGTCGGGCAATCAGCCCCAGCATTTT.

The V and J genes are TRBV5-1 and TRBJ1-4; a weak D match, TRBD1 (6 bases). V was shortened by 0 bases and J by 6 bases, with 15 bases between the two germline ends. Looked up from germline, CDR1 is SGHRS and CDR2 is YFSETQ. The CDR3 spans 16 residues. The CDR3 nucleotides are TGCGCCAGCAGCTTGGTCCCGGACAGCGACTATGAAAAACTGTTTTTT. This codes for CASSLVPDSDYEKLFF.

The chain uses TRBV12-3 or TRBV12-4 and TRBJ2-2, with D possibly matching TRBD2 (6 bases). This CDR3 region has 13 residues. Trimming took 6 bases from V and 4 from J, leaving 9 bases between them. For the CDR3, the DNA is TGTGCCAGCAGGACTAGAGCCACCGGGGAGCTGTTTTTT. Translation: CASRTRATGELFF.

The V call is TRBV5-8, the J call TRBJ2-7; tentatively, D is TRBD2 (6 bases). V gave up 0 bases and J gave up 1 base, with 14 bases separating them. Germline CDR1 SGHTS, CDR2 YDEGEE. The CDR3 contains 16 residues. The CDR3 coding sequence is TGTGCCAGCAGCTTGGGAGTGGCGGCGGGATCCTACGAGCAGTACTTC. This translates into CASSLGVAAGSYEQYF. Full variable domain (rest looked up from reference TRBV5-8 and TRBJ2-7): EAGVTQSPTHLIKTRGQQATLRCSPISGHTSVYWYQQALGLGLQFLLWYDEGEERNRGNFPPRFSGRQFPNYSSELNVNALELEDSALYLCASSLGVAAGSYEQYFGPGTRLTVT.

The chain has TRBV9 and TRBJ2-7; 7 bases are a match to TRBD1. Per germline, CDR1 SGDLS and CDR2 YYNGEE. After removal of 4 bases from V and 1 base from J, the junction contained 11 bases not matched to a gene. This CDR3 is 16 amino acids long. The CDR3 loop reads CASSPRAGTASYEQYF. The CDR3 region has the DNA TGTGCCAGCAGCCCCAGGGCTGGGACAGCTTCCTACGAGCAGTACTTC.

This sequence joins TRBV19 and TRBJ1-2; D uncertain. The CDR3 consists of 12 residues. The germline CDR1 and CDR2 sequences are LNHDA and SQIVND (reference sequence). V was clipped by 5 bases and J by 6 bases, with 10 bases between them. CDR3 DNA sequence: TGTGCCAGTAGTCCTCGGAGGGATGGCTACACCTTC. This codes for CASSPRRDGYTF.

The rearrangement uses TRBV5-1 and TRBJ2-1; TRBD2 is a possible D gene (5 bases). Germline loops: CDR1 SGHRS, CDR2 YFSETQ. The CDR3 has 15 residues. V lost 4 bases to trimming and J lost 0 bases, with 11 bases between them. CDR3 in amino acids: CASSPVGSSYNEQFF. CDR3 in DNA: TGCGCCAGCAGCCCCGTAGGGAGCTCCTACAATGAGCAGTTCTTC. The variable domain in full, completed from reference TRBV5-1 and TRBJ2-1, reads KAGVTQTPRYLIKTRGQQVTLSCSPISGHRSVSWYQQTPGQGLQFLFEYFSETQRNKGNFPGRFSGRQFSNSRSEMNVSTLELGDSALYLCASSPVGSSYNEQFFGPGTRLTVL.

The gene calls are TRBV19 and TRBJ2-3; the match to TRBD2 covers 7 bases. Per the germline V gene, CDR1 is LNHDA and CDR2 is SQIVND (reference sequence). The length of the CDR3 is 13 residues. V gave up 3 bases and J gave up 4 bases; unmatched junction bases: 1. CDR3 in DNA: TGTGCCAGTAGTATTGGGGGGGCAGATACGCAGTATTTT. It encodes CASSIGGADTQYF.

Turning to this clone: The junction departs from germline at one end; a sequencing error may be responsible. The chain links TRBV11-2 to TRBJ1-2, with D maybe TRBD1 (6 bases). The V gene's germline CDR1 is SGHAT and CDR2 FQNNGV. The CDR3 length is 12 residues. CDR3 sequence: CASSLPAQGVHF. CDR3 nucleotides: TGTGCCAGCAGCTTACCTGCACAGGGCGTGCACTTC.

V is TRBV25-1 and J is TRBJ1-1; D gene ambiguous. CDR3 size: 15 residues. The germline V gene encodes CDR1 MGHDK and CDR2 SYGVNS. Trimming left V 3 bases short and J 3 bases short, with 14 bases between. The CDR3 spells CASSDVGHKDTEAFF. CDR3 in DNA: TGTGCCAGCAGTGACGTGGGCCATAAGGACACTGAAGCTTTCTTT.

V and J are TRBV9 and TRBJ1-1, with D possibly TRBD1 on 6 matching bases. Germline CDR1 reads SGDLS; CDR2 reads YYNGEE. This CDR3 comprises 15 residues. The ends were cut back, 0 bases at V and 3 bases at J, with 12 bases in the middle. CDR3 protein: CASSVATGWDTEAFF. The CDR3 DNA is TGTGCCAGCAGCGTAGCCACAGGGTGGGACACTGAAGCTTTCTTT.

The chain recombines TRBV27 with TRBJ2-2; TRBD2 aligns across 7 bases. After removal of 3 bases from V and 6 bases from J, the junction contained 7 bases not matched to a gene. This CDR3 region has 15 residues. Per the germline V gene, CDR1 is MNHEY and CDR2 is SMNVEV (reference sequence). CDR3 amino acids: CASSLSGTIPGELFF. In DNA form, the CDR3 reads TGTGCCAGCAGTTTGTCCGGGACTATCCCCGGGGAGCTGTTTTTT.

CDR3 residues: CASSSAGANVLTF. The DNA for the CDR3 is TGCGCCAGCAGCTCGGCTGGGGCCAACGTCCTGACTTTC. The chain recombines TRBV5-1 with TRBJ2-6, with unresolved D. Between the trimmed V and J ends, which lost 3 bases and 2 bases, there was a span of 3 bases. The CDR3 loop spans 13 amino acids. CDR1 is SGHRS and CDR2 is YFSETQ in the germline V gene.